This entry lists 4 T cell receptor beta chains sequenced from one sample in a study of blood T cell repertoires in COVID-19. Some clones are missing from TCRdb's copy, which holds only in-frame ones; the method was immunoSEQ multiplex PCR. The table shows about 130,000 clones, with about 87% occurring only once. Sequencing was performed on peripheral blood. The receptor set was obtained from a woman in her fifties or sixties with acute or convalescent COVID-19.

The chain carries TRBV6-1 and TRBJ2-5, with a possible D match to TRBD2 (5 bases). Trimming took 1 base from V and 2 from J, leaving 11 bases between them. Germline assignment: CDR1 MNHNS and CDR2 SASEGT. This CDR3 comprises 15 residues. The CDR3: CASSEGGNRQETQYF. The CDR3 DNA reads TGTGCCAGCAGTGAAGGAGGGAATAGGCAAGAGACCCAGTACTTC.

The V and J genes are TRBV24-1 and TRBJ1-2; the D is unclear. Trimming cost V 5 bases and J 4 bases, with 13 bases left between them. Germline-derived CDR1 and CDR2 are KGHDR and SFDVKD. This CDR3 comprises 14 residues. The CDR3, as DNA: TGTGCCACCAGTGGGGAGACGGCGGCCTATGGCTACACCTTC. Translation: CATSGETAAYGYTF.

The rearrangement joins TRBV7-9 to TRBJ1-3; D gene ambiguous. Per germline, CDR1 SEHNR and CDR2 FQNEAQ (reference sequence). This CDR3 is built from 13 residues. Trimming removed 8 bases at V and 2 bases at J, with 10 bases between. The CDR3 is CASFPLTGNTIYF. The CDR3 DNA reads TGTGCCAGCTTTCCACTCACTGGAAACACCATATATTTT. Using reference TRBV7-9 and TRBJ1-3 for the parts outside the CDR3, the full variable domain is DTGVSQNPRHKITKRGQNVTFRCDPISEHNRLYWYRQTLGQGPEFLTYFQNEAQLEKSRLLSDRFSAERPKGSFSTLEIQRTEQGDSAMYLCASFPLTGNTIYFGEGSWLTVV.

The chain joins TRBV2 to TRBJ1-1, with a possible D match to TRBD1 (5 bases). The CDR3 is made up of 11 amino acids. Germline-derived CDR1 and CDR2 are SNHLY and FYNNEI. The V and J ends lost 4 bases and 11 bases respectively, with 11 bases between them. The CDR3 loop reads CASSGGGSAFF. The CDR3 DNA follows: TGTGCCAGCAGTGGGGGGGGGTCCGCTTTCTTT.